Following are 20 T cell receptor beta chains from one sample sequenced in a study of blood T cells in healthy people across ages (dated by TCRdb to between 2014 and 2017). Library construction relied on 5' RACE. Sequencing instrument: Illumina HiSeq 2500. A second PCR of about 6 to 11 cycles was performed with a sample-barcoded 5' primer and a J-beta primer mix. Clones were called with MiXCR by TCRdb after fastp trimmed the public reads at Q25, and only in-frame beta chains were retained. Rows with a matching CDR3 protein are joined into one entry that keeps the most common DNA and genes. This sample holds about 690,000 distinct CDR3 sequences; 40% to 45% were observed only once. 25% to 35% of the sample is in the top ten clones. Sequences were obtained from blood. The receptor source for this set is a man older than 75 in good health.

The V call is TRBV10-3, the J call TRBJ1-4; D gene uncertain. V lost 3 bases and J 10 bases, leaving 21 bases between the germline ends. This CDR3 is 16 amino acids long. Germline lookup yields CDR1 ENHRY and CDR2 SYGVKD. CDR3 residues: CAISDSGPTDHGKLFF. As DNA, the CDR3 is TGTGCCATCAGTGATTCTGGACCCACCGATCACGGAAAACTGTTTTTT.

This clonotype appeared a few times. The V call is TRBV20-1, the J call TRBJ2-3; a possible D gene is TRBD1 (6 bases). CDR1 is DFQATT and CDR2 is SNEGSKA in the germline V gene (reference sequence). The ends were cut back, 3 bases at V and 1 base at J, with 14 bases in the middle. The CDR3 totals 15 residues. CDR3 in DNA: TGCAGTGCTAGCGCTGGGGGCGGACGCACAGATACGCAGTATTTT. This sequence encodes CSASAGGGRTDTQYF.

This clonotype was recorded at least ten times. This chain joins TRBV7-2 and TRBJ2-6, with 10 positions matching TRBD1. Germline V gives CDR1 SGHTA, CDR2 FQGNSA. The V gene end was trimmed by 0 bases and the J gene end by 2 bases; junction bases not matched to a gene: 7. The CDR3 length is 19 residues. CDR3 amino acids: CASSLAPGQGGPGANVLTF. The DNA of the CDR3 is TGTGCCAGCAGCTTAGCCCCAGGACAGGGGGGTCCTGGGGCCAACGTCCTGACTTTC.

This clonotype was detected only a few times. This chain joins TRBV20-1 and TRBJ2-5, with 8 bases fitting TRBD1. The CDR3 is 13 amino acids. J gave up 2 bases and V 6 bases, and 5 bases lay outside the gene matches. CDR1 is DFQATT and CDR2 is SNEGSKA in the germline V gene (reference sequence). In DNA, the CDR3 is TGCAGTGCGACCGGGACAGGACAAGAGACCCAGTACTTC. It yields the protein CSATGTGQETQYF.

About this clonotype itself: At one end, the junction sequence differs from germline, possibly due to a read error. J is TRBJ2-7 and V is TRBV6-2 or TRBV6-3; D uncertain. CDR1 is MNHEY, CDR2 SVGEGT, per germline. This CDR3 comprises 12 residues. The CDR3 spells CTSNQISYEQYF. CDR3 nucleotide sequence: TGTACCAGCAACCAAATCTCCTACGAGCAGTACTTC.

The CDR3 bases are TGCGCCAGCAGCTCCCTGACTAGCAATGACGAGCAGTACTTC. Translated: CASSSLTSNDEQYF. The genes are TRBV5-1 and TRBJ2-7; the match to TRBD2 covers 7 bases. The junction had 8 bases not matched to a gene; V was cut back by 3 bases and J by 5 bases. In germline, CDR1 is SGHRS, CDR2 YFSETQ. The CDR3 is 14 amino acids.

This clonotype has just a few counts. The rearrangement joins TRBV4-3 to TRBJ2-3; D is ambiguous. V was clipped by 2 bases and J by 1 base, with 10 bases between them. The CDR3 is 15 residues long. Germline lookup yields CDR1 LGHNA and CDR2 YSLEER. In DNA form, the CDR3 reads TGCGCCAGCAGCCAAAAGTATATTGGCACAGATACGCAGTATTTT. It codes for CASSQKYIGTDTQYF.

In DNA, the CDR3 is TGCAGTGCTAGAGATCAACTAGCGGGATATGAGCAGTTCTTC. Translated, it gives CSARDQLAGYEQFF. The chain couples TRBV20-1 to TRBJ2-1, with 10 bases identical to TRBD2. This CDR3 is 14 amino acids long. Germline V lookup: CDR1 DFQATT, CDR2 SNEGSKA (reference sequence). V was clipped by 0 bases and J by 8 bases; unmatched bases: 4.

This clonotype was recorded a few times. V is TRBV4-3 and J is TRBJ2-1, with D perhaps given as TRBD1 or TRBD2 (5 bases each). V was clipped by 4 bases and J by 2 bases, with 12 bases between them. There are 15 residues in the CDR3. From germline, CDR1 is LGHNA and CDR2 YSLEER. The CDR3 here is CASSREGYTYNEQFF. As DNA, the CDR3 is TGCGCCAGCAGCCGTGAGGGGTATACCTACAATGAGCAGTTCTTC.

The chain recombines TRBV10-1 with TRBJ1-4; no firm D call. Germline V gives CDR1 WNHNN, CDR2 SYGVQD (reference sequence). V was clipped by 4 bases and J by 5 bases, with 11 bases between them. The CDR3 has 14 amino acids. The CDR3 here is CASSGPGRNEKLFF. In DNA, the CDR3 is TGCGCCAGCAGTGGGCCCGGACGGAATGAAAAACTGTTTTTT.

This clonotype came up a few times. The rearrangement uses TRBV29-1 and TRBJ2-5; 10 bases align to TRBD1. Germline V gene data show CDR1 as SQVTM and CDR2 as ANQGSEA. The CDR3 has 13 amino acids. Losses at the gene ends were 8 bases for V and 11 bases for J; bases not matched to a gene: 14. The CDR3 loop is CSTPGQGFNEQYF. Here the CDR3 DNA reads TGCAGCACTCCGGGACAGGGGTTCAATGAGCAGTACTTC.

This clonotype was seen a handful of times. The chain joins TRBV20-1 to TRBJ2-3; D uncertain. The CDR3 spans 11 residues. Germline loops: CDR1 DFQATT, CDR2 SNEGSKA (reference sequence). V was shortened by 5 bases and J by 3 bases, with 6 bases between the two germline ends. DNA of the CDR3: TGCAGTGCTCCACAAACAGATACGCAGTATTTT. Translated, it gives CSAPQTDTQYF.

J is TRBJ1-2 and V is TRBV28; D is perhaps TRBD1 (6 bases). CDR3 length: 16 amino acids. Germline V gene sequence: CDR1 MDHEN, CDR2 SYDVKM. Trimming pared 5 bases from V and 0 bases from J, leaving 16 bases between. CDR3 sequence (DNA): TGTGCCAGCAGTACGTGGTGGGACAATGCTAACTATGGCTACACCTTC. It encodes CASSTWWDNANYGYTF.

The CDR3 reads CATSKSGTGTLDTQYF. CDR3 DNA sequence: TGTGCCACCAGCAAGTCCGGGACAGGAACTTTAGATACGCAGTATTTT. The rearrangement links TRBV15 to TRBJ2-3; TRBD1 agrees at 8 bases. The V segment lost 4 bases and the J segment 5 bases; nucleotides outside the gene matches: 11. This CDR3 has 16 residues. CDR1 is LNHNV and CDR2 is YYDKDF in the germline V gene (reference sequence).

This clonotype has a count of ten or more. This rearrangement joins TRBV7-3 to TRBJ2-6; D uncertain. V was trimmed by 1 base and J by 2 bases, leaving 9 bases between them. This CDR3 contains 16 residues. The germline V gene has CDR1 SGHTA and CDR2 FQGTGA. The CDR3 DNA follows: TGTGCCAGCAGCTTAAGGGTGGGGACTGGGGCCAACGTCCTGACTTTC. It specifies CASSLRVGTGANVLTF.

This chain connects TRBV7-3 to TRBJ2-1, with TRBD2 identical over 12 bases. Unmatched junction bases numbered 10, after V lost 5 bases and J lost 8 bases. This CDR3 contains 16 residues. The germline CDR1 and CDR2 sequences are SGHTA and FQGTGA. The CDR3 loop reads CASSRTSGAEGDEQFF. Here the CDR3 DNA reads TGTGCCAGCAGCCGGACTAGCGGGGCTGAGGGTGATGAGCAGTTCTTC.

The sample holds one count of this clonotype. The rearrangement uses TRBV20-1 and TRBJ2-1; possible D gene TRBD1, 5 bases. The CDR3 contains 16 residues. V lost 7 bases, J lost 3 bases, and 22 bases lay in between. CDR1 and CDR2 from the germline V gene are DFQATT and SNEGSKA (reference sequence). As DNA, the CDR3 is TGCAGTGGTTTCGAAGCAGACAGATCAATCTACAATGAGCAGTTCTTC. Encoded protein: CSGFEADRSIYNEQFF.

The chain links TRBV19 to TRBJ2-1; a weak D match, TRBD1 (6 bases). The CDR3 length is 15 residues. V shed 5 bases and J shed 2 bases, with 13 bases lying between them. Germline CDR1 and CDR2: LNHDA and SQIVND (reference sequence). The CDR3 loop is CASSRGQRPYNEQFF. The CDR3 DNA reads TGTGCCAGTAGTCGCGGACAGAGACCCTACAATGAGCAGTTCTTC.

This clonotype was counted many times. J is TRBJ2-1 and V is TRBV20-1; no definite D call. From germline, CDR1 is DFQATT and CDR2 SNEGSKA (reference sequence). CDR3 length equals 17 residues. Trimming removed 0 bases at V and 0 bases at J, with 15 bases between. CDR3 in amino acids: CSARDWAARSSYNEQFF. CDR3 nucleotide sequence: TGCAGTGCTAGAGATTGGGCGGCCCGAAGCTCCTACAATGAGCAGTTCTTC.

Turning to this clonotype: A much bigger clone sits one base away, suggesting this may be a read error. The V gene is TRBV6-5, the J gene TRBJ1-2; a weak D match, TRBD1 (6 bases). Trimming took off 6 bases at V and 5 bases at J, with 16 bases between the two ends. Germline V CDR1 and CDR2: MNHEY, SVGAGI. The CDR3 is made up of 14 amino acids. CDR3 coding DNA: TGTGCCAGCAGAGAGAGGACAGTGCTTTATGGCTACACCTTC. Translation: CASRERTVLYGYTF.